Below, one T cell receptor beta chain is given with its context. What this receptor recognizes is not known. Base qualities are not recorded, but no much larger clone differs from it by a single base. This record belongs to a study of post-analysis software for immune sequencing data (dated by TCRdb to the mid-2010s). Regarding the research as a whole: The recorded disease courses included relapsing-remitting, secondary progressive and progressive-relapsing multiple sclerosis, and some patients had no subtype annotation. A subset of samples was prepared in parallel using single-end sample barcoding, then pooled and co-amplified after Illumina adapter ligation. The patient repertoires were compared against around 11 previously published healthy control repertoires obtained from donors aged 6 to 25 years.

The germline V gene provides CDR1 SQVTM and CDR2 ANQGSEA. Including cysteine and phenylalanine, the CDR3 has 15 amino acids. Just CDR3 DNA is preserved here, 45 bases in frame from base 1. V trim: 3 bases; J trim: 4 bases; unmatched bases: 8. TCR beta repertoires were profiled from peripheral blood of roughly 13 young patients with multiple sclerosis to demonstrate the VDJtools post-analysis software. The multiple sclerosis patients were children and adolescents ranging in age from roughly 6 to 16 years. Broader findings and caveats from the paper: The control group was slightly older than the multiple sclerosis patient group. Significantly higher frequencies in patients than in controls were found for roughly five TRBV segments, including TRBV5-6, TRBV5-1 and TRBV20-1. Compared with controls, multiple sclerosis patients had significantly lower normalized Chao1 diversity, a finding suggesting substantial peripheral T-cell clonal expansion. Direct clustering with F measure showed strong co-clustering of samples prepared in the same batch, prompting a batch-effect correction.

The library relied on PCR. TCRdb lists the instrument as Illumina HiSeq 2500. To reduce PCR and sequencing biases, unique molecular identifiers were incorporated into the TCR beta cDNA libraries. Roughly 500,000 cDNA molecules were obtained per 1 to 10 million input T cells, so each molecule approximated one T cell. The patient libraries were prepared and sequenced using the same protocol as the earlier healthy control dataset. Samples belonging to the same batch were prepared together, multiplexed and sequenced on a shared HiSeq lane. The paper's processing steps were these. Raw barcoded reads were processed with MIGEC, and single-read molecular identifier groups were discarded before consensus assembly and CDR3 extraction. VDJtools was used for post-analysis of the clonotype tables, and diversity was normalized by down-sampling every dataset to the size of the smallest sample. Repertoire overlap clustering matched CDR3 amino acid but not nucleotide sequences to correct batch-related cross-sample contamination. TCRdb passed the public sequencing reads through fastp at Q25 and MiXCR, retaining productive beta sequences. A single entry per CDR3 protein holds the most common genes and DNA from its merged rows. What appears here as the V and J calls and clone size reflects TCRdb's work, not the paper's. Counted in this sample were roughly 580,000 distinct CDR3 sequences; roughly 47% of them appeared once. Jointly, the top ten make up roughly 1.8% of the sample.

This chain joins TRBV29-1 to TRBJ2-3; TRBD2 lines up with 9 middle nucleotides. The sequence came from a girl aged 5-17 years with multiple sclerosis. Sample: blood. The CDR3 corresponds to CSVDSAGGPSDTQYF. The bases read TGCAGCGTTGATTCGGCGGGAGGGCCCTCAGATACGCAGTATTTT.